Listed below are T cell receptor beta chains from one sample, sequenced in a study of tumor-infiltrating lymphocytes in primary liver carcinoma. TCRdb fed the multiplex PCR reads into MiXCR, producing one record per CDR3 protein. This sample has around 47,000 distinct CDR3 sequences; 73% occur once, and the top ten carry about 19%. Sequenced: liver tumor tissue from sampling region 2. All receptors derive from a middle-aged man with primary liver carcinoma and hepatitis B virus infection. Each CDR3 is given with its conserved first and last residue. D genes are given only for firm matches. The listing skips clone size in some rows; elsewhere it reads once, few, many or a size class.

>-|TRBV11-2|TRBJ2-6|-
CTNSMGGDGGISLSGANVLTF
TGTACCAACAGCATGGGGGGAGACGGGGGCATTTCCCTCTCTGGGGCCAACGTCCTGACTTTC
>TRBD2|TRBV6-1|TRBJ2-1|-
CVSSRGRESYNGQFF
TGTGTCAGCTCCCGCGGGAGGGAGTCCTACAATGGGCAGTTCTTC
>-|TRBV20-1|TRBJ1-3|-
CSAGSGVAGNTIYF
TGCAGTGCTGGGTCCGGAGTGGCCGGAAACACCATATATTTT
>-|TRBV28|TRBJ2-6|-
CASIRGEIVLSGANVLTF
TGTGCCAGCATCAGGGGTGAGATCGTCCTCTCTGGGGCCAACGTCCTGACTTTC
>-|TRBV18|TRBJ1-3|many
CASSPRTAASGNTIYF
TGTGCCAGCTCACCAAGGACAGCGGCTTCTGGAAACACCATATATTTT
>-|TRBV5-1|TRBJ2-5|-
CASSLVTGSETQHF
TGCGCCAGCAGCTTGGTTACAGGTTCAGAGACCCAGCACTTC
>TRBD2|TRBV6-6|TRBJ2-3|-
CVSSSLGLAGSTDTQYF
TGTGTCAGCAGTTCCCTGGGTTTAGCGGGGAGTACAGATACGCAGTATTTT
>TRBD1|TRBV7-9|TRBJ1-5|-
CVSSPGQGDSNHPQHF
TGTGTCAGCAGCCCCGGACAGGGCGATAGCAATCACCCCCAGCATTTT
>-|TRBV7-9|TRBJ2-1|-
CASSDNLSENNEQFF
TGTGCCAGCAGTGACAATCTATCCGAAAACAATGAGCAGTTTTTC
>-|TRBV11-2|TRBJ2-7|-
CASSSNKNPYEQYF
TGTGCCAGCAGTTCTAACAAGAACCCCTACGAGCAGTACTTC
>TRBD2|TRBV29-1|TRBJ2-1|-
CSLPSGSLERFF
TGCAGCCTCCCTAGCGGGAGTCTTGAACGGTTCTTC
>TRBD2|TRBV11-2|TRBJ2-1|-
CVSSFSGPLDNEHFF
TGCGTCAGCAGCTTTAGCGGGCCACTCGACAATGAGCACTTCTTC
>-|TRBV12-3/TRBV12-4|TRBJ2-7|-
CASSLGGAWEQYF
TGTGCCAGCAGCTTAGGGGGGGCCTGGGAGCAGTACTTC